The T cell receptor (beta chain) under discussion was sequenced for a study of CD8 T cells in Susac syndrome. As for the study in general: Patients with Susac syndrome were therapy-naive, treated with corticosteroids, or treated with intravenous immunoglobulin alone when blood was collected. Overall study results and limits: In total CD8+ repertoires, 15 to 20 Susac-specific public clones were found, and five or six in CD8+ TEMRA repertoires.

This CDR3 comprises 19 residues. The germline V gene encodes CDR1 SGHNT and CDR2 YYREEE (reference sequence). Trimming stripped 0 bases from V and 1 base from J, with 19 bases between. An amount of RNA that ranged from roughly 0.45 to 1 ug was reverse transcribed with random hexamers. TCRdb called the immunoSEQ multiplex PCR reads again in MiXCR, with one record for every CDR3 protein. The sample holds 75,000 to 100,000 distinct CDR3 sequences; approximately 95% are singletons and the top ten take under 0.6%. Note on this clonotype: The target antigen is unknown.

Sequencing of TCR beta was carried out in blood CD8+ and CD4+ T cells. CD8+ and CD4+ T cells were negatively isolated; TEMRA cells were FACS-enriched. Sample: CD8+ T cells from PBMCs. The rearrangement links TRBV5-4 to TRBJ2-2, with D perhaps TRBD2 (5 bases). The clonotype originates from a human donor with Susac syndrome. This CDR3 is CASSLGLVTMEVNTGELFF. CDR3 nucleotides: TGTGCCAGCAGCTTGGGCTTAGTCACGATGGAGGTGAACACCGGGGAGCTGTTTTTT.